This record looks at one T cell receptor beta chain sequence and its context. Its specificity is not known. Assay: immunoSEQ multiplex PCR; the TCRdb copy retains only in-frame clones and omits some. The sample records nearly 55,000 clones, about 81% being singletons. This record belongs to a study of T cell clones after liver transplantation. In the study overall: Patients counted as tolerant after at least one year off all immunosuppression, enzymes not exceeding twice normal. Study results and caveats: Small, mixed patient groups and varying post-transplant times limit these conclusions. Compared with third party-reactive sequences, donor-reactive ones declined more, independent of withdrawal success.

The receptor comes from a human donor who received a liver transplant. This specimen was CD4+ T cells from blood, taken before liver transplant.

The CDR3 sequence is CATMVAGSYNEQFF. The CDR3, as DNA: TGTGCCACAATGGTAGCGGGCTCCTACAATGAGCAGTTCTTC. The chain recombines TRBV15 with TRBJ2-1; TRBD2 aligns across 7 bases. V shed 9 bases, J shed 0 bases, and the junction held 5 bases outside the gene matches. CDR1 is LNHNV, CDR2 YYDKDF, per germline (reference sequence). The CDR3 is 14 residues long. Filled out from reference TRBV15 and TRBJ2-1, the complete variable domain reads DAMVIQNPRYQVTQFGKPVTLSCSQTLNHNVMYWYQQKSSQAPKLLFHYYDKDFNNEADTPDNFQSRRPNTSFCFLDIRSPGLGDTAMYLCATMVAGSYNEQFFGPGTRLTVL.